The clone carrying this T cell receptor beta chain was picked up a small number of times. Its target is not known. The data are from a study of regulatory T cells in long-lasting Graves disease. Study findings and constraints: Persistent patients shared more public clonotypes (2,741) than newly diagnosed patients (roughly 960). Persistent disease favored TRBV28, TRBJ1-2 and TRBJ2-5.

The ends lost 0 bases at V and 2 bases at J; junction bases unmatched: 4. Germline CDR1 and CDR2: SEHNR and FQNEAQ (reference sequence). The CDR3 loop spans 16 amino acids. Indicated time point: newly diagnosed GD, antithyroid drugs for less than 3 months. The TCR library used RNA extracted from PBMCs. Doctors identified Graves' disease using the American Thyroid Association guidelines. Relying on iRepertoire HTBI primers and Arm-PCR of CDR3 regions, the team built TCR beta libraries. TCRdb re-analysed the multiplex PCR reads in MiXCR, keeping a single row per CDR3 protein. This sample has about 240,000 distinct CDR3 sequences; about 19% occur once, and the top ten carry 11% to 15%.

The TCR comes from a female donor with Graves disease. Specimen: peripheral blood mononuclear cells (PBMCs), collected at new diagnosis, from a patient treated with antithyroid drugs. V gene TRBV7-9 combines with J gene TRBJ2-7; 10 nucleotides match TRBD2. CDR3 protein: CASSLALTSGTYEQYF. The DNA of the CDR3 is TGTGCCAGCAGCTTAGCGCTTACTAGCGGGACCTACGAGCAGTACTTC.